Described below is a single T cell receptor (beta chain) sequence and its context. This specimen comes from a study of tumor-infiltrating lymphocytes in primary liver carcinoma. Unsorted whole blood served as the source of blood RNA, and germline DNA was extracted as well. CDR3 length: 16 residues. Germline CDR1 and CDR2: MDHEN and SYDVKM. Between the trimmed V and J ends, which lost 3 bases and 5 bases, there was a span of 19 bases. TCR beta cDNA was prepared out of about 510 ng total RNA by means of a constant-region primer. ARM-PCR was slightly modified, and three nested multiplex PCR rounds with it gave rise to the TCR beta libraries. The first two PCR rounds, around 10 cycles each, used TRBV1-TRBV30 forward primers and a C-beta reverse primer. MiXCR was run by TCRdb on the multiplex PCR reads, yielding one entry per CDR3 protein. The sample has fewer than 400,000 distinct CDR3 sequences, around three fifths seen once; the top ten hold 17%.

Source material: peripheral blood. V is TRBV28 and J is TRBJ1-1; a possible D gene is TRBD1 (6 bases). The TCR was taken from a woman aged 25 to 45 with primary liver carcinoma and hepatitis B virus infection. The CDR3 DNA reads as TGTGCCAGCAGTTTCCGGGGGCGCGGGTCCGGGACTGAAGCTTTCTTT. It encodes CASSFRGRGSGTEAFF. The full variable domain, in which reference TRBV28 and TRBJ1-1 provide the parts outside the CDR3, is DVKVTQSSRYLVKRTGEKVFLECVQDMDHENMFWYRQDPGLGLRLIYFSYDVKMKEKGDIPEGYSVSREKKERFSLILESASTNQTSMYLCASSFRGRGSGTEAFFGQGTRLTVV.